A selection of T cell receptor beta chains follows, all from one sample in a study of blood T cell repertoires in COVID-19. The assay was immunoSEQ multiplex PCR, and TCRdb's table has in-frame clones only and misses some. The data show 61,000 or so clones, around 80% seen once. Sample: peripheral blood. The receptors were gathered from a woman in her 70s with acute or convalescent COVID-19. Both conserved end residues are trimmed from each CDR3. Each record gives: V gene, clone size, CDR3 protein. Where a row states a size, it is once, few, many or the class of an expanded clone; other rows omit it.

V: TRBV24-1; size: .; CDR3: ATSDPSGQVSSYEQY
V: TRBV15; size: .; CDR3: ATSRGGQGNYGYT
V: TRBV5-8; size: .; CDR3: ASSLESGVHEQY
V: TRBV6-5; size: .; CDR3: ASSRETTDTQY
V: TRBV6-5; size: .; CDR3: ASSYSRDIQETQY
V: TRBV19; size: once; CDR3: ASSLLTGGRKGYT
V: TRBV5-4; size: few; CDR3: ASSPGGLDTGELF
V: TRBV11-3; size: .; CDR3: ASSLVPYTSFDNEQF
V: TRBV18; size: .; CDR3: ASSPGGSDTQKKLREKLF
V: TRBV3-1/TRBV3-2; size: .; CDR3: ASSQESTHIQY
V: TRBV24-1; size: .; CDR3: ATSDATADHSGANVLT
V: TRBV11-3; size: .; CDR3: ASSLVGGSDTQY
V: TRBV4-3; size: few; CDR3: ASSQEVGAVLSYEQY
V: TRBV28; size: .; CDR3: ANSAGGFDQPQH
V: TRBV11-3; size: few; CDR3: ASSLTDTIY
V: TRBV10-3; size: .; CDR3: AINEGPGTGGRYT
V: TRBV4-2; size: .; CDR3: ASSLDTGELF
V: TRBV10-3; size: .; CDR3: AISGVTDQETQY
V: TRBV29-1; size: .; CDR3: SASSGSQETQY
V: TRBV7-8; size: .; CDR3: ASSRQEGYEQY
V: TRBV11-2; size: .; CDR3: ASSLGGQGGTGELF
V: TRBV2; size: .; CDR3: ASSEGGGVGGEKLF
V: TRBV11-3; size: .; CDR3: ASSLTFSYNEQF
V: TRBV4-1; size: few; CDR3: ASSQDESGYEQY
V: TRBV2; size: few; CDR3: ASRTKSGGLDTQY
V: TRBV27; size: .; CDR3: ASRTTTGSNEKLF
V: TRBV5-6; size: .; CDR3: ASTSRTSGANSQETQY
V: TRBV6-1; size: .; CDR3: ASSGDGTSWADTQY
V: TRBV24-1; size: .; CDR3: ATSDPSGGLLDTQY
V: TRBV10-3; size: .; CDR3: AISELHPGLPEAF
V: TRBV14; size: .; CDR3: ASSREALGVNTEAF
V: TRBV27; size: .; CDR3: ASSKSGTGPGKAF
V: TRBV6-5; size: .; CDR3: ASSWGLSTGELF
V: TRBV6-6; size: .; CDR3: ASGAGGYLGTDTQY
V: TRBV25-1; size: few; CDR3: ATRDRGPYEQY
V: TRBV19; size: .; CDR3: ASTTGGPEAF
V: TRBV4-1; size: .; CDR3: ASSQTGKRETQY
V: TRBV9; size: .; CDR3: ASSVDNGGTTDTQY
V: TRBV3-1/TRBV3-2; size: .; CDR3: ASSPTPGTGYEQY
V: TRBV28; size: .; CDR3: ASSSWSSYNSPLH
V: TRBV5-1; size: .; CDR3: ASTGLDGYT
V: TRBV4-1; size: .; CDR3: ASSQIAGGPTDTQY
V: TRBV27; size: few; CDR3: ASRQALETQY
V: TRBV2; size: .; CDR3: ASSAKGFDEKLF
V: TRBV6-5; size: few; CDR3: ASSQGVSSYEQY
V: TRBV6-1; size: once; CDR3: ASSEQGSSTGELF
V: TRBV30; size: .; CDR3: AWSVSAGTFSYEQY
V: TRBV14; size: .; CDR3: ASSSGPGETQY
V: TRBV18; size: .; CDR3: ASSPPPGGRNYGYT
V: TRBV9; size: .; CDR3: ASALSGGGTYEQY